Listed here are 9 T cell receptor beta chains from one sample, sequenced in a study of OX40 agonist ivuxolimab in advanced cancers. Repertoires were generated with immunoSEQ multiplex PCR, while TCRdb's copy carries only in-frame clones and drops some. The sample gives 40,000 to 55,000 clones, 85% to 95% of which show up once; over 20% is in the top ten. Source: CD4+ or CD8+ T cells sorted from blood, taken in a trial of the OX40 agonist ivuxolimab. The receptors come from an adult with an advanced solid tumor such as melanoma, head and neck, liver or kidney cancer.

The V gene is TRBV7-9, the J gene TRBJ2-7, with 8 bases identical to TRBD1. Germline V gene sequence: CDR1 SEHNR, CDR2 FQNEAQ (reference sequence). The CDR3 covers 15 residues. V lost 2 bases and J lost 3; bases outside the gene matches: 6. CDR3 protein: CASSLLVRGHYEQYF. The CDR3, as DNA: TGTGCCAGCAGCTTACTGGTCAGGGGGCACTACGAGCAGTACTTC.

V and J are TRBV28 and TRBJ2-3, with 12 nucleotides matching TRBD2. The CDR3 covers 19 residues. Germline assignment: CDR1 MDHEN and CDR2 SYDVKM. V gave up 6 bases and J gave up 8 bases; unmatched junction bases: 21. This CDR3 is CASSQQLAGGGRGTRTQYF. In DNA form, the CDR3 reads TGTGCCAGCAGCCAACAACTAGCGGGAGGAGGTCGAGGCACACGTACGCAGTATTTT.

The rearrangement uses TRBV4-3 and TRBJ1-5, with TRBD1 matching over 8 bases. After removal of 0 bases from V and 8 bases from J, the junction contained 12 bases not matched to a gene. CDR1 is LGHNA, CDR2 YSLEER, per germline. The CDR3 has 17 residues. The CDR3 coding sequence is TGCGCCAGCAGCCAAGACGGGGCAGGGGGCTTTTGGGAGCCCCAGCATTTT. The encoded protein is CASSQDGAGGFWEPQHF.

The rearrangement links TRBV11-3 to TRBJ2-1, with D possibly called TRBD1 or TRBD2 (5 bases each). Germline CDR1 SGHNT, CDR2 YENEEA. Trimming left V 1 base short and J 7 bases short, with 11 bases between. The CDR3 consists of 14 residues. CDR3: CASSLAGTGNEQFF. CDR3 bases: TGTGCCAGCAGCTTAGCGGGGACGGGGAATGAGCAGTTCTTC.

The V call is TRBV7-8, the J call TRBJ1-1, with a tentative D call TRBD1 (6 bases). Germline CDR1 reads SGHVS; CDR2 reads FQNEAQ. Between the trimmed V and J ends, which lost 5 bases and 0 bases, there was a span of 16 bases. The CDR3 is 16 amino acids. CDR3 DNA sequence: TGTGCCAGCAGCCCAGCCTATGGACAGATGAACACTGAAGCTTTCTTT. Translation gives CASSPAYGQMNTEAFF.

V is TRBV4-3 and J is TRBJ2-7; 10 bases are shared with TRBD1. V shed 0 bases, J shed 3 bases, and the junction held 8 bases outside the gene matches. The germline CDR1 and CDR2 sequences are LGHNA and YSLEER. The CDR3 consists of 17 residues. CDR3 nucleotide sequence: TGCGCCAGCAGCCAAGATGGCCCCGGGACAGGGGTCTACGAGCAGTACTTC. Translating gives CASSQDGPGTGVYEQYF.

This chain links TRBV4-3 with TRBJ1-2; D not resolved. CDR3 size: 12 residues. The V end was cut by 6 bases, the J end by 4 bases, with 9 bases between. The V gene's germline CDR1 is LGHNA and CDR2 YSLEER. The CDR3 region has the DNA TGCGCCAGCAGTGAGGGTTCCTATGGCTACACCTTC. Residues: CASSEGSYGYTF.

The chain links TRBV6-6 to TRBJ1-1, with D unresolved. The CDR3 runs 16 residues. Trimming took off 2 bases at V and 3 bases at J, with 16 bases between the two ends. Germline loops: CDR1 MNHNY, CDR2 SVGAGI (reference sequence). The CDR3 sequence is CASSYINWEGYTEAFF. The CDR3 DNA sequence: TGTGCCAGCAGTTACATAAACTGGGAAGGGTACACTGAAGCTTTCTTT.

The chain employs TRBV19 and TRBJ1-2; D uncertain. Trimming stripped 6 bases from V and 0 bases from J, with 8 bases between. Germline V gene lookup returns CDR1 LNHDA and CDR2 SQIVND (reference sequence). This CDR3 region has 13 residues. CDR3 DNA: TGTGCCAGTAGGTGGTCGGCTAACTATGGCTACACCTTC. Protein sequence: CASRWSANYGYTF. The whole variable domain, remainder taken from reference TRBV19 and TRBJ1-2, is DGGITQSPKYLFRKEGQNVTLSCEQNLNHDAMYWYRQDPGQGLRLIYYSQIVNDFQKGDIAEGYSVSREKKESFPLTVTSAQKNPTAFYLCASRWSANYGYTFGSGTRLTVV.